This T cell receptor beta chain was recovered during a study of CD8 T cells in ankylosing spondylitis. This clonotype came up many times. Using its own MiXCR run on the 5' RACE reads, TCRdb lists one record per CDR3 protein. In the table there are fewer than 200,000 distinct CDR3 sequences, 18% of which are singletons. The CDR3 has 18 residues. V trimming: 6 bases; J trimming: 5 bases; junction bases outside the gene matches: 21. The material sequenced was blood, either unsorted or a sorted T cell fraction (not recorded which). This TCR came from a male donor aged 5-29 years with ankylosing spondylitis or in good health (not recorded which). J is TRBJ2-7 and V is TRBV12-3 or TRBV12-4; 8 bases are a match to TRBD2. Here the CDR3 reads CASSSRGSGNLRRNEQYF. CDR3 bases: TGTGCCAGCAGCTCCCGGGGTAGCGGGAACCTCAGGAGGAACGAGCAGTACTTC.